These 14 T cell receptor beta chains share one sample of origin, sequenced in a study of T cells in Graves' hyperthyroidism and ophthalmopathy. Regions amplified from RNA transcripts were the TCR beta CDR3 regions. Carried out on the TCR CDR3, a first-round RT-PCR used the HTBI primer set. TCRdb redid the calling of the multiplex PCR reads with MiXCR, one entry per CDR3 protein. The sample contains 370,000 or so distinct CDR3 sequences, 15% to 19% of which appear only once. The source material was blood. The receptors here all came from a woman aged 18 to 35 with Graves' hyperthyroidism that later progressed to Graves' ophthalmopathy.

A word on this clonotype: A single base separates this from a much larger clone, so it may be a read error. The chain is built from TRBV9 and TRBJ2-7; TRBD2 might be the D (7 bases). CDR1 is SGDLS, CDR2 YYNGEE, per germline. The CDR3 has 15 amino acids. CDR3 coding DNA: TGTGCCAGCAGCGTGGGGGCGGGAGACTCTGCCGAGCGGTACTTC. Translation gives CASSVGAGDSAERYF.

Remarks on this clonotype: This sequence may be a read error, since a much larger clone differs from it by one base. The chain joins TRBV3-1 to TRBJ2-7, with 7 bases that match TRBD1. Trimming took 4 bases from V and 0 from J; bases not matched to a gene: 6. The V gene's germline CDR1 is LGHDT and CDR2 YNNKEL (reference sequence). The CDR3 has 15 residues. The CDR3: CASSRKGQLSYEQYF. CDR3 DNA: TGTGCCAGCAGCCGTAAGGGACAGCTCTCCTACGAGCAGTACTTC.

This clonotype came up many times. This chain links TRBV11-2 with TRBJ2-7; a weak D match, TRBD1 (5 bases). CDR3 length: 15 amino acids. From germline, CDR1 is SGHAT and CDR2 FQNNGV. Trimming shortened V by 5 bases and J by 2 bases, and 16 bases separated the two germline ends. The CDR3 nucleotides are TGTGCCAGCAGCGGTCCAGGGCCGAGCGCCTACGAGCAGTACTTC. This gives the protein CASSGPGPSAYEQYF.

This clonotype showed up just a few times. V is TRBV9 and J is TRBJ1-5; 10 positions match TRBD1. This CDR3 has 16 amino acids. Per germline, CDR1 SGDLS and CDR2 YYNGEE. V lost 3 bases to trimming and J lost 2 bases; unmatched junction nucleotides: 5. The CDR3 loop reads CASSAGTGVGNQPQHF. The CDR3 bases are TGTGCCAGCAGCGCGGGGACAGGGGTTGGCAATCAGCCCCAGCATTTT.

This clonotype has a handful of counts. The chain is built from TRBV19 and TRBJ2-3; 11 bases fit TRBD2. With V trimmed by 7 bases and J by 8 bases, 5 bases remained unmatched. The germline V gene encodes CDR1 LNHDA and CDR2 SQIVND (reference sequence). CDR3 length: 13 residues. The CDR3: CASKLAGAVTQYF. CDR3 coding DNA: TGTGCCAGTAAACTAGCGGGAGCGGTTACGCAGTATTTT.

This clonotype was seen repeatedly, ten times or more. This chain links TRBV20-1 with TRBJ2-1; 8 nucleotides align to TRBD2. Germline CDR1 reads DFQATT; CDR2 reads SNEGSKA (reference sequence). This CDR3 is built from 15 residues. The V and J ends lost 0 bases and 8 bases, in that order; junction bases with no gene match: 9. CDR3 DNA sequence: TGCAGTGCTAGAGAGTTTAGCGGGACCTTCGATGAGCAGTTCTTC. This codes for CSAREFSGTFDEQFF.

This clonotype has a count of ten or more. This chain uses TRBV28 with TRBJ1-4, with D perhaps matching TRBD1 (5 bases). V was shortened by 5 bases and J by 0 bases, with 13 bases between the two germline ends. This CDR3 spans 16 amino acids. Per the germline V gene, CDR1 is MDHEN and CDR2 is SYDVKM. CDR3 coding DNA: TGTGCCAGCAGTGGGGCCCCGGTTGCAACTAATGAAAAACTGTTTTTT. Protein product: CASSGAPVATNEKLFF. The whole variable domain, remainder taken from reference TRBV28 and TRBJ1-4, is DVKVTQSSRYLVKRTGEKVFLECVQDMDHENMFWYRQDPGLGLRLIYFSYDVKMKEKGDIPEGYSVSREKKERFSLILESASTNQTSMYLCASSGAPVATNEKLFFGSGTQLSVL.

This clonotype was recorded at least ten times. The chain is built from TRBV20-1 and TRBJ1-4; D might be TRBD1 (5 bases). There are 15 residues in the CDR3. Germline loops: CDR1 DFQATT, CDR2 SNEGSKA (reference sequence). V lost 6 bases, J lost 0 bases, and 14 bases lay in between. In nucleotides, the CDR3 is TGCAGTGCCATTGGGACGGACGCAACTAATGAAAAACTGTTTTTT. Its translation: CSAIGTDATNEKLFF.

This chain links TRBV9 with TRBJ2-1, with D uncertain. Trimming left V 4 bases short and J 6 bases short, with 11 bases between. The length of the CDR3 is 13 residues. Germline lookup yields CDR1 SGDLS and CDR2 YYNGEE. The CDR3 nucleotides are TGTGCCAGCAGCCTCGATGGCGTCAATGAGCAGTTCTTC. Translating it yields CASSLDGVNEQFF. The whole variable domain, filled in from reference TRBV9 and TRBJ2-1, reads DSGVTQTPKHLITATGQRVTLRCSPRSGDLSVYWYQQSLDQGLQFLIQYYNGEERAKGNILERFSAQQFPDLHSELNLSSLELGDSALYFCASSLDGVNEQFFGPGTRLTVL.

The table lists this clonotype with many counts. This chain links TRBV11-2 with TRBJ1-2, with 7 bases fitting TRBD1. Germline-derived CDR1 and CDR2 are SGHAT and FQNNGV. With V trimmed by 5 bases and J by 4 bases, 4 bases remained unmatched. This CDR3 region has 13 residues. CDR3 protein: CASSTGQFYGYTF. The CDR3 DNA reads TGTGCCAGCAGCACGGGACAGTTCTATGGCTACACCTTC. Full variable domain (missing parts from reference TRBV11-2 and TRBJ1-2): EAGVAQSPRYKIIEKRQSVAFWCNPISGHATLYWYQQILGQGPKLLIQFQNNGVVDDSQLPKDRFSAERLKGVDSTLKIQPAKLEDSAVYLCASSTGQFYGYTFGSGTRLTVV.

This clonotype was picked up a small number of times. The chain is built from TRBV10-3 and TRBJ2-3, with 9 bases fitting TRBD1. The CDR3 runs to 16 residues. Unmatched junction bases numbered 12, after V lost 5 bases and J lost 6 bases. Germline CDR1 is ENHRY and CDR2 is SYGVKD. The CDR3 DNA reads as TGTGCCATCAGTAACCGGGACAGGGAACTTGGGGATACGCAGTATTTT. Translated: CAISNRDRELGDTQYF.

The chain has TRBV4-3 and TRBJ2-3, with 12 bases identical to TRBD2. The CDR3 contains 21 residues. CDR1 and CDR2 from the germline V gene are LGHNA and YSLEER. J lost 2 bases, V lost 4 bases, and 19 bases had no gene match. The CDR3, as DNA: TGCGCCAGCAGCCTGTACGTCGGATTGACTAGCGGGAGAGACTACACAGATACGCAGTATTTT. It specifies CASSLYVGLTSGRDYTDTQYF.

This clonotype is a singleton in its sample. The chain carries TRBV4-2 and TRBJ2-1; 10 bases line up with TRBD2. Trimming at V came to 1 base and at J to 2 bases, leaving 8 bases not matched to a gene. Germline-derived CDR1 and CDR2 are LGHNA and YNFKEQ. The CDR3 is 18 residues long. The CDR3 is CASSQVAASGSPYNEQFF. CDR3 in DNA: TGTGCCAGCAGCCAAGTCGCGGCTAGCGGGAGTCCCTACAATGAGCAGTTCTTC.

This clonotype was detected ten times or more. The CDR3 is CASSSQRGVQGTQYF. CDR3 sequence (DNA): TGTGCCAGCAGTTCCCAGCGGGGGGTCCAAGGCACGCAGTATTTT. V usage is TRBV27 and J usage is TRBJ2-3, with 9 positions matching TRBD2. The CDR3 length is 15 residues. Germline V CDR1 and CDR2: MNHEY, SMNVEV (reference sequence). Trimming took 4 bases from V and 9 from J; bases not matched to a gene: 11.